This T cell receptor (beta chain) was sequenced in a study of blood T cells in healthy people across ages. This clonotype was seen once. Its antigen is still unknown. The second PCR ran roughly 6 to 12 cycles with a sample-barcoded 5' primer and J-beta primers. Through a template-switch adaptor with 12 random nucleotides, each cDNA molecule received a tag. TCRdb processed the 5' RACE reads anew with MiXCR; each CDR3 protein has one entry. The sample lists 600,000 to 850,000 distinct CDR3 sequences, 35% to 45% occurring once. Study observations and caveats: With unsorted PBMCs, a conclusive comparison of naive versus antigen-experienced cells was not possible.

With 0 bases clipped from V and 4 bases from J, the junction kept 11 bases outside the gene matches. This CDR3 contains 17 residues. The V gene's germline CDR1 is MGHDK and CDR2 SYGVNS. This chain uses TRBV25-1 with TRBJ2-5; 7 bases are a match to TRBD2. The sample taken for sequencing was blood. This receptor was taken from a woman aged 55 to 70 in good health. The CDR3 DNA reads as TGTGCCAGCAGTGAATATGCGGGACGAGCGGGGACAGAGACCCAGTACTTC. This translates into CASSEYAGRAGTETQYF.